A selection of T cell receptor beta chains follows, all from one sample in a study of glioma-infiltrating T cells. Each CDR3 protein gets one entry after TCRdb re-called the multiplex PCR reads with MiXCR. The sample holds about 99,000 distinct CDR3 sequences; less than 30% are singletons and the top ten take less than 55%. The sample consisted of glioma tissue, nonneoplastic brain tissue, or PBMCs (not recorded which). The source of these receptors is a human donor with low-grade glioma or glioblastoma, undergoing nonglioma brain surgery, or in good health (not recorded which). The CDR3 runs from the conserved cysteine through the conserved F or W. The D gene is left open where the match is weak. Expanded clones are given a class, and other clones once, few, many or no size at all.

clone_size | d_call | j_call | v_call | cdr3_nt | cdr3_aa
- | - | TRBJ1-1 | TRBV30 | TGTGCCTCACGTCGGGTGTTGGTCACTGAAGCTTTCTTT | CASRRVLVTEAFF
many | - | TRBJ1-4 | TRBV7-2 | TGTGCCAGCAGCCATGGACCGTCAAAACTGTTTTTT | CASSHGPSKLFF
- | TRBD2 | TRBJ2-5 | TRBV15 | TGTGCCACCAGGGCCGGCGGGGGGGCCGGAGAGACCCAGTACTTC | CATRAGGGAGETQYF
many | - | TRBJ1-6 | TRBV28 | TGTGCCAGCAGTCCCACGGGGGGAGGTAATTCACCCCTCCACTTT | CASSPTGGGNSPLHF
- | - | TRBJ2-1 | TRBV14 | TGTGCCAGCAGCCCGACCAAGATAGGGAGATACAATGAGCAGTTCTTC | CASSPTKIGRYNEQFF
few | - | TRBJ2-5 | TRBV4-3 | TGCGCCAGCAGCCAAGATACCCAAACGAACCCCAAGAGAACCCAGTACTTC | CASSQDTQTNPKRTQYF
many | - | TRBJ2-7 | TRBV20-1 | TGCAGTGCTAGAGATCGGAACAGAGGTATCTACGAGCAGTACTTC | CSARDRNRGIYEQYF
many | - | TRBJ1-5 | TRBV18 | TGTGCCAGCTCACCCCCCGCGGACAGTTTTAGCAATCAGCCCCAGCATTTT | CASSPPADSFSNQPQHF
many | TRBD1 | TRBJ2-3 | TRBV29-1 | TGCAGCGGGGACAGGACAGATACGCAGTATTTT | CSGDRTDTQYF
few | - | TRBJ2-5 | TRBV11-3 | TGTGCCAGCAGCCGGGACGGACAAGAGACCCAGTACTTC | CASSRDGQETQYF
few | - | TRBJ2-3 | TRBV5-1 | TGCGCCAGCAGCTTGGAAAGTAGCGCCTATAGGGATACGCAGTATTTT | CASSLESSAYRDTQYF
- | - | TRBJ2-2 | TRBV3-1 | TGTGCCAGCCGGGCTTTAAACACCGGGGAGCTGTTTTTT | CASRALNTGELFF
many | - | TRBJ2-7 | TRBV20-1 | TGCAGTGTTAAGGCCAGAACCTACGAGCAGTACTTC | CSVKARTYEQYF
- | - | TRBJ1-1 | TRBV3-1 | TGTGCCAGCAGCGAGTGGGGCCAGACTGAAGCTTTCTTT | CASSEWGQTEAFF
- | TRBD1 | TRBJ2-3 | TRBV16 | TGTGCCAGCACTCCCTACAGGGGAGATACGCAGTATTTT | CASTPYRGDTQYF
many | - | TRBJ1-1 | TRBV4-2 | TGTGCCAGCAGCATAGGACAGAACACTGAAGCTTTCTTT | CASSIGQNTEAFF
- | - | TRBJ1-5 | TRBV29-1 | TGCAGCGTAGGGGACCATAGCAATCAGCCCCAGCATTTT | CSVGDHSNQPQHF
- | - | TRBJ2-7 | TRBV7-2 | TGTGCCAGCAGCTTACAGGGTGGAGTGAGGAACGAGCAGTACTTC | CASSLQGGVRNEQYF
few | TRBD1 | TRBJ2-5 | TRBV18 | TGTGCCAGCTCACCATTGGGGACAGGACAACAAGAGACCCAGTACTTC | CASSPLGTGQQETQYF
few | TRBD1 | TRBJ1-2 | TRBV12-3/TRBV12-4 | TGTGCCAGCAGCCGAAACCACAGGGGTTATGGCTACACCTTC | CASSRNHRGYGYTF
- | - | TRBJ1-1 | TRBV29-1 | TGCAGCGTTGGCCATGAGGGGAACACTGAAGCTTTCTTT | CSVGHEGNTEAFF
many | TRBD1 | TRBJ2-3 | TRBV6-1 | TGTGCCAGCAGTCGGGACAGGGTCGATACGCAGTATTTT | CASSRDRVDTQYF
many | - | TRBJ2-1 | TRBV6-1 | TGTGCCAGCAGTGAAGCGCGGAGTAGGGATTCTTACAATGAGCAGTTCTTC | CASSEARSRDSYNEQFF
- | - | TRBJ1-1 | TRBV29-1 | TGCAGCGTTGCATCTCCCACTGAAGCTTTCTTT | CSVASPTEAFF
- | TRBD1 | TRBJ2-5 | TRBV28 | TGTGCCAGCAGCGCTCAGGGGGCGCGGTCAGAGACCCAGTACTTC | CASSAQGARSETQYF
many | - | TRBJ2-7 | TRBV6-6 | TGTGCCAGCAGTTACTCGTTGGTAGCGGACCCCTACGAGCAGTACTTC | CASSYSLVADPYEQYF
- | - | TRBJ2-1 | TRBV6-6 | TGTGCCAGCAGTCATACGATAGGGAGGCCGAATGAGCAGTTCTTC | CASSHTIGRPNEQFF
once | TRBD1 | TRBJ2-6 | TRBV29-1 | TGCAGCGTGCAACAGGGGATTAGGGCCAACGTCCTGAATTTC | CSVQQGIRANVLNF
many | TRBD1 | TRBJ1-6 | TRBV6-1 | TGTGCCAGCAGAACGGGGCGGACAGGGGATAATTCACCCCTCCACTTT | CASRTGRTGDNSPLHF
- | TRBD1 | TRBJ2-3 | TRBV5-4 | TGTGCCAGCAGCTGGACAGGGATGGATACGCAGTATTTT | CASSWTGMDTQYF
- | - | TRBJ1-2 | TRBV4-1 | TGCGCCAGCAGCAAACGCCTTGGGGAGAGATATGGCTACACCTTC | CASSKRLGERYGYTF
- | - | TRBJ2-1 | TRBV20-1 | TGCAGCGCTAGGTGCGGGACCCGAAGCAATGAGCAGTTCTTC | CSARCGTRSNEQFF
- | - | TRBJ1-6 | TRBV6-2/TRBV6-3 | TGTGCCAGCAGTTACCGGCAGCACAATTCACCCCTCCACTTT | CASSYRQHNSPLHF
many | TRBD1 | TRBJ1-5 | TRBV6-1 | TGTGCCAGCAAATGGACAGGGGATAGATCAAGACAGCCCCAGCATTTT | CASKWTGDRSRQPQHF
many | - | TRBJ2-2 | TRBV27 | TGTGCCAGCAGTTTATATGCACCTTCGAACACCGGGGAGCTGTTTTTT | CASSLYAPSNTGELFF
- | TRBD1 | TRBJ2-3 | TRBV29-1 | TGCAGCGTTGTACAGGGGGTTCGCACAGATACGCAGTATTTT | CSVVQGVRTDTQYF
many | - | TRBJ2-7 | TRBV7-2 | TGTGCCAGCAGCCGAGCACCGGGACTCCAAGACCACGAGCAGTACTTC | CASSRAPGLQDHEQYF
- | - | TRBJ2-3 | TRBV6-1 | TGCGCCAGCAGAAGTAGCAACACAGATACGCAGTGTTTT | CASRSSNTDTQCF
many | - | TRBJ1-1 | TRBV10-3 | TGTGCCATCAGTGTGGGTTTGAACACTGAAGCTTTCTTT | CAISVGLNTEAFF
many | - | TRBJ1-5 | TRBV20-1 | TGCAGTGCCCACGAGGGAAGTGGAAGCAATCAGCCCCAGCATTTT | CSAHEGSGSNQPQHF
many | - | TRBJ1-1 | TRBV28 | TGTGCCAGCCGAGTCGGGTCCGAGAACACTGAAGCTTTCTTT | CASRVGSENTEAFF
many | - | TRBJ1-2 | TRBV20-1 | TGCAGTGCCCTCCCCCTGGCTGGGACATATAACTATGGCTACACCTTC | CSALPLAGTYNYGYTF
- | TRBD1 | TRBJ1-6 | TRBV18 | TGTGCCAGCTCACCCTTTACAGGGGCCGACTCCTATAATTCACCCCTCCACTTT | CASSPFTGADSYNSPLHF
many | - | TRBJ1-1 | TRBV3-1 | TGTGCCAGCAGCTCCGAACGGGACACCTCTGAAGCTTTCTTT | CASSSERDTSEAFF
few | TRBD1 | TRBJ2-7 | TRBV7-8 | TGTGCCAGCAGCTACCTGGGACAGGTGTCGAGCTACGAGCAGTACTTC | CASSYLGQVSSYEQYF
- | - | TRBJ1-3 | TRBV5-1 | TGCGCCAGCAGCCCGGAGGGTTACAGGATGCGAAGCGGAAACACCATATATTTT | CASSPEGYRMRSGNTIYF
few | - | TRBJ1-4 | TRBV19 | TGTGCCAGTAGGGAAGTCGCCGGACTATCCGAAAAACTGTTTTTT | CASREVAGLSEKLFF
many | - | TRBJ2-7 | TRBV19 | TGTGCCAGTAGTATTGGGCCATCTAGCTCCTACGAGCAGTACTTC | CASSIGPSSSYEQYF
- | TRBD1 | TRBJ2-2 | TRBV29-1 | TGCAGCGTTGGAGGGACAGGGGCCAACACCGGGGAGCTGTTTTTT | CSVGGTGANTGELFF
few | - | TRBJ2-5 | TRBV29-1 | TGCAGCGTTGGCTTGGGGTTGGAGACCCAGTACTTC | CSVGLGLETQYF
many | - | TRBJ1-5 | TRBV19 | TGTGCCAGTATTGAAGTAAGGGGCGCCTCCAATCAGCCCCAGCATTTT | CASIEVRGASNQPQHF
many | - | TRBJ2-7 | TRBV7-2 | TGTGCCAGCAACAACCCCGGGGCCTACGAGCAGTACTTC | CASNNPGAYEQYF
many | TRBD1 | TRBJ2-7 | TRBV20-1 | TGCAGTGCTAGACGAGGAACAGGGGCCAGGTACGAGCAGTACTTC | CSARRGTGARYEQYF
few | - | TRBJ2-2 | TRBV7-9 | TGTGCCATAGGGACGGGCCCCTGGGACACCGGGGAGCTGTTTTTT | CAIGTGPWDTGELFF
few | TRBD1 | TRBJ2-3 | TRBV2 | TGTGCCAGCGTCCCGGGACAGGGGATAGATACGCAGTATTTT | CASVPGQGIDTQYF
many | - | TRBJ1-4 | TRBV20-1 | TGCAGGGCGGGGGGGGTCCCTAATGAAAAACTGTTTTTT | CRAGGVPNEKLFF
- | TRBD1 | TRBJ2-1 | TRBV11-2 | TGTGCCAGCAGCTTAGATCTAGGTGGGACAGGGACCTACAATGAGCAGTTCTTC | CASSLDLGGTGTYNEQFF
- | - | TRBJ2-3 | TRBV15 | TGTGCCACCAGCAGGGGGGGCATGGATACGCAGTATTTT | CATSRGGMDTQYF
few | - | TRBJ1-1 | TRBV7-3 | TGTGCCAGCAGCTTTGTCGGGAGTACTGAAGCTTTCTTT | CASSFVGSTEAFF
- | TRBD1 | TRBJ1-5 | TRBV4-1 | TGCGCCAGCAGCCAAGATCTGGGACAGGCTGTGGATCAGCCCAAGCATTTT | CASSQDLGQAVDQPKHF